The present TCR beta chain was sequenced within a study of blood T cell repertoires in COVID-19. Study details: Sources were T cells, B-cell-depleted T cells, or PBMCs; the material itself was cDNA or gDNA.

TCRdb's table, derived via immunoSEQ multiplex PCR, lists solely in-frame clones and lacks some. The sample includes around 170,000 clones, 70% to 90% of them seen just once. V gave up 7 bases and J gave up 0 bases, with 16 bases separating them. CDR1 MNHNY and CDR2 SVGAGI come from the germline V gene (reference sequence). The CDR3 is 15 residues long. The sequenced sample was peripheral blood. This chain uses TRBV6-6 with TRBJ2-7; no clear D gene. This sequence was found in a woman aged 25 to 39 with acute or convalescent COVID-19. In nucleotides, the CDR3 is TGTGCCAGCAAGAAAGGAGCAGTATTCTCCTACGAGCAGTACTTC. Translating gives CASKKGAVFSYEQYF.